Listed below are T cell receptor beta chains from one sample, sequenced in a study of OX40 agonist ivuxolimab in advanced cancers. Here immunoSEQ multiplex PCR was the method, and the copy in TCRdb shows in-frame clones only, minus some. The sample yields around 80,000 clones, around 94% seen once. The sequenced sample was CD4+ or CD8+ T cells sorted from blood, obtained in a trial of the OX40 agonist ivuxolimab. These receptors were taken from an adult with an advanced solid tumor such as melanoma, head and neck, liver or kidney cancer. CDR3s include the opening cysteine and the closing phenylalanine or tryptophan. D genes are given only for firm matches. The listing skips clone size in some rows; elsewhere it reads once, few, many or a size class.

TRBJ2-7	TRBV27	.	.	TGTGCCAGCAGTTTATCTGGGGACGTATCCTACGAGCAGTACTTC	CASSLSGDVSYEQYF
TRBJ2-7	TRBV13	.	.	TGTGCCAGCAGCTCTGTGGGAGGCGAGCAGTACTTC	CASSSVGGEQYF
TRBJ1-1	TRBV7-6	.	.	TGTGCCAGCAGCTTCGGCGGGAACACTGAAGCTTTCTTT	CASSFGGNTEAFF
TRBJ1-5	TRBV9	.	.	TGTGCCAGCAGCGTAGGCGACGTCAATCAGCCCCAGCATTTT	CASSVGDVNQPQHF
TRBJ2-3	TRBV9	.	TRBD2	TGTGCCAGCAGCGATAGTAGCGGGGCCCGGGCTGTAGATACGCAGTATTTT	CASSDSSGARAVDTQYF
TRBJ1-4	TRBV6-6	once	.	TGTGCCAGCAGTTACCCCGGGACGGATAATGAAAAACTGTTTTTT	CASSYPGTDNEKLFF
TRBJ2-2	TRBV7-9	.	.	TGTGCCAGCAGCTTTGACCCGAACACCGGGGAGCTGTTTTTT	CASSFDPNTGELFF
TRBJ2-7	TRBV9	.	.	TGTGCCAGCAGCCCATGGGGTGAGGAATTGGGCGCGAACTCCTACGAGCAGTACTTC	CASSPWGEELGANSYEQYF
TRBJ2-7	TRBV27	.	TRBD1	TGTGCCAGCAGTTTGGGACAGGGGGTCCTTCCTAGCGAGCAGTACTTC	CASSLGQGVLPSEQYF
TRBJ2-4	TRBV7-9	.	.	TGTGCCAGCAGCTTAGGGGGGTCATTAGCCAAAAACATTCAGTACTTC	CASSLGGSLAKNIQYF
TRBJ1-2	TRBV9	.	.	TGTGCCAGCAGCCTAGGGACCCCAACTAAATATGGCTACACCTTC	CASSLGTPTKYGYTF
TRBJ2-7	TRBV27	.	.	TGTGCCAGCAATCCGGGGGCCGACTCCTACGAGCAGTACTTC	CASNPGADSYEQYF
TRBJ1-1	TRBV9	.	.	TGTGCCAGCAGCGTAGGCCAAGGGTCTGACTTTGAAGCTTTCTTT	CASSVGQGSDFEAFF
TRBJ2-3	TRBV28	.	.	TGTGCCAGCGGCGCCTCGACAGCTAGCACAGATACGCAGTATTTT	CASGASTASTDTQYF
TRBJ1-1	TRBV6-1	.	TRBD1	TGTGCCAGCAGTCTTCGACAGGGGAACACTGAAGCTTTCTTT	CASSLRQGNTEAFF
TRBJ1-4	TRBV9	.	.	TGTGCCAGCAGCGTAGGGGGTTCGACTAATGAAAAACTGTTTTTT	CASSVGGSTNEKLFF
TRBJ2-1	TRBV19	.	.	TGTGCCAGTAGTATTAAAGGGGGGGGAGCCTACAATGAGCAGTTCTTC	CASSIKGGGAYNEQFF
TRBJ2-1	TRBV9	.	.	TGTGCCAGCAGCGACCTAGGTTTCGCCTCCTACAATGAGCAGTTCTTC	CASSDLGFASYNEQFF
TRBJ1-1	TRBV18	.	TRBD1	TGTGCCAGCTCACCAATCCGCAGGGGGAGTGAAGCTTTCTTT	CASSPIRRGSEAFF
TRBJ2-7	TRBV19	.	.	TGTGCCAGTAGTATAGGAGGCGAGTCCTACGAGCAGTACTTC	CASSIGGESYEQYF
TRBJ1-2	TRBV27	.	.	TGTGCCAGCAGCCTGGGCGCAGGGGCGGATGGCTACACCTTC	CASSLGAGADGYTF
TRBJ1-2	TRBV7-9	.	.	TGTGCCAGCAGCTTAGAATTTGAGCAGTATGGCTACACCTTC	CASSLEFEQYGYTF